This T cell receptor beta chain was retrieved from a study of T-cell reconstitution after alpha-beta-depleted transplantation in children. V lost 9 bases and J 4 bases, leaving 13 bases between the germline ends. Germline V gives CDR1 SNHLY, CDR2 FYNNEI. The CDR3 has 14 amino acids. Preparation of the TCRbeta library involved a method that used unique molecular identifiers. TCRdb re-derived calls from the PCR reads in MiXCR, one entry per CDR3 protein. The table includes 300,000 or so distinct CDR3 sequences, around 9.6% detected once. The chain recombines TRBV2 with TRBJ2-6; a possible D gene is TRBD1 (5 bases). The specimen was PBMCs from the stem cell graft donor, collected from the stem cell graft. The TCR originated in a human donor who donated a stem cell graft to a child with SCID. CDR3 in amino acids: CASLQGNGANVLTF. The CDR3 DNA is TGTGCCAGTCTTCAGGGAAACGGGGCCAACGTCCTGACTTTC.